Shown below are 8 T cell receptor beta chains from a single sample sequenced in a study of blood T cell repertoires in COVID-19. Generated by immunoSEQ multiplex PCR, the TCRdb table keeps only in-frame clones and is missing some. The data hold a few hundred thousand clones, with approximately 82% observed a single time. The sample was peripheral blood. The receptors stem from a woman under 30 with acute or convalescent COVID-19.

In DNA form, the CDR3 reads TGTGCCAGCAGTTACCGGACAGCCGGGGAGCTGTTTTTT. This codes for CASSYRTAGELFF. The V and J genes are TRBV6-5 and TRBJ2-2; a weak D match, TRBD1 (6 bases). Germline assignment: CDR1 MNHEY and CDR2 SVGAGI. The germline V and J ends were trimmed by 2 bases and 6 bases, with 7 bases remaining between them. There are 13 residues in the CDR3.

This clone was counted once. The chain links TRBV9 to TRBJ1-2, with 9 positions matching TRBD1. This CDR3 is built from 15 residues. J gave up 5 bases and V 4 bases, and 9 bases lay outside the gene matches. Germline CDR1 SGDLS, CDR2 YYNGEE. CDR3: CASSPDGTGSYGYTF. The CDR3 region has the DNA TGTGCCAGCAGCCCCGACGGGACAGGGAGTTATGGCTACACCTTC.

The chain joins TRBV18 to TRBJ2-5, with a possible D match to TRBD2 (7 bases). V was clipped by 4 bases and J by 5 bases, with 20 bases between them. Germline V gene lookup returns CDR1 KGHSH and CDR2 LQKENI. The CDR3 runs 16 residues. CDR3 in DNA: TGTGCCAGCTCACAACAGCGGGCACAGGGAGGGGAGACCCAGTACTTC. Residues: CASSQQRAQGGETQYF. The full variable domain, rest sourced from reference TRBV18 and TRBJ2-5, is NAGVMQNPRHLVRRRGQEARLRCSPMKGHSHVYWYRQLPEEGLKFMVYLQKENIIDESGMPKERFSAEFPKEGPSILRIQQVVRGDSAAYFCASSQQRAQGGETQYFGPGTRLLVL.

The chain has TRBV5-1 and TRBJ1-6; 10 positions match TRBD1. V dropped 5 bases and J dropped 8; count of bases not matched to a gene: 1. This CDR3 has 13 amino acids. In germline, CDR1 is SGHRS, CDR2 YFSETQ. The CDR3 DNA sequence: TGCGCCAGCAGGACAGGGGGCGATTCACCCCTCCACTTT. It specifies CASRTGGDSPLHF.

The chain employs TRBV3-1 (or the pseudogene TRBV3-2) and TRBJ1-5, with D hard to call. Trimming removed 0 bases at V and 0 bases at J, with 9 bases between. The CDR3 is made up of 16 amino acids. The germline V gene has CDR1 LGHDT and CDR2 YNNKEL (reference sequence). As DNA, the CDR3 is TGTGCCAGCAGCCAAGATGGCCCCAATAGCAATCAGCCCCAGCATTTT. Its translation: CASSQDGPNSNQPQHF.

This clone turned up a few times. The V gene is TRBV7-6, the J gene TRBJ2-1; TRBD2 aligns across 9 bases. Trimming took 6 bases from V and 8 from J; bases not matched to a gene: 14. CDR3 size: 16 residues. The germline CDR1 and CDR2 sequences are SGHVS and FNYEAQ. The CDR3 nucleotides read TGTGCCAGCAGTTCCGGGGGTCTAGCGGGAATCTATGAGCAGTTCTTC. Its translation is CASSSGGLAGIYEQFF.

This chain joins TRBV6-5 and TRBJ2-5, with D possibly TRBD2 on 5 matching bases. CDR3 length: 16 residues. Germline CDR1 is MNHEY and CDR2 is SVGAGI. V lost 2 bases, J lost 5 bases, and 18 bases lay in between. The CDR3 is CASSYPSGAGGETQYF. The DNA for the CDR3 is TGTGCCAGCAGTTACCCGTCAGGCGCGGGCGGGGAGACCCAGTACTTC.

The chain couples TRBV5-6 to TRBJ1-1; weak D call: TRBD1 (5 bases). The CDR3 runs 14 residues. Trimming took 0 bases from V and 1 from J, leaving 7 bases between them. Germline V gives CDR1 SGHDT, CDR2 YYEEEE. CDR3 in DNA: TGTGCCAGCAGCTTGGGACAGTCGAACACTGAAGCTTTCTTT. This translates into CASSLGQSNTEAFF.